One and the same sample provided the 19 T cell receptor beta chains below, sequenced in a study of shared clonotypes between healthy human individuals. Sequencing used immunoSEQ multiplex PCR; TCRdb keeps in-frame clones, though not all of them. The sample carries 2 million or so clones, about 95% recorded once. CD45RO-negative cells were positively selected for CCR7, leaving out terminally differentiated effector memory CD45RA+ cells. The sequencing input was naive CD8+ T cells sorted from blood. The receptors here all came from a man younger than 30 in good health.

V is TRBV27 and J is TRBJ2-2, with 8 bases aligning to TRBD2. Losses at the gene ends were 4 bases for V and 2 bases for J; bases not matched to a gene: 12. The CDR3 has 18 amino acids. CDR1 MNHEY and CDR2 SMNVEV come from the germline V gene (reference sequence). The CDR3 loop is CASSYEREIGYNTGELFF. CDR3 nucleotides: TGTGCCAGCAGTTACGAGCGGGAGATAGGATATAACACCGGGGAGCTGTTTTTT.

J is TRBJ2-2 and V is TRBV7-8; a weak D match, TRBD1 (6 bases). CDR1 and CDR2 from the germline V gene are SGHVS and FQNEAQ. This CDR3 has 16 residues. The germline V and J ends were trimmed by 8 bases and 0 bases, with 16 bases remaining between them. CDR3: CASLLWSGANTGELFF. Here the CDR3 DNA reads TGTGCCAGCCTCTTGTGGTCAGGGGCGAACACCGGGGAGCTGTTTTTT.

This chain connects TRBV5-4 to TRBJ1-2, with D perhaps matching TRBD1 (6 bases). The V gene lost 4 bases and the J gene lost 11 bases, with 21 bases spanning the gap. The CDR3 totals 14 residues. CDR1 is SGHNT, CDR2 YYREEE, per germline (reference sequence). The CDR3: CASSLSGDLKLYTF. The CDR3 region has the DNA TGTGCCAGCAGCCTATCAGGGGACCTCAAGTTGTACACCTTC.

J is TRBJ2-2 and V is TRBV4-1; 10 bases map to TRBD1. V shed 4 bases, J shed 3 bases, and the junction held 2 bases outside the gene matches. The germline CDR1 and CDR2 sequences are MGHRA and YSYEKL. The CDR3 has 15 amino acids. CDR3 sequence: CASSRGTGDTGELFF. CDR3 bases: TGCGCCAGCAGCCGAGGGACAGGGGACACCGGGGAGCTGTTTTTT.

Concerning this clone: The same CDR3 can be traced to other DNA sequences in this sample. The chain uses TRBV30 and TRBJ2-2, with D perhaps matching TRBD1 (5 bases). V lost 0 bases and J 5 bases, leaving 7 bases between the germline ends. The CDR3 consists of 13 residues. CDR1 GTSNPN and CDR2 SVGIG come from the germline V gene (reference sequence). The CDR3 protein is CAWSVAGTGELFF. CDR3 nucleotides: TGTGCCTGGAGTGTCGCAGGGACCGGGGAGCTGTTTTTT.

The rearrangement joins TRBV5-6 to TRBJ1-4; a weak D match, TRBD1 (5 bases). Germline CDR1 is SGHDT and CDR2 is YYEEEE. V shed 1 base and J shed 8 bases, with 12 bases lying between them. The CDR3 has 14 amino acids. The DNA for the CDR3 is TGTGCCAGCAGCTTGCGAGGGGCTCCCGAAAAACTGTTTTTT. Translation gives CASSLRGAPEKLFF.

The rearrangement links TRBV27 to TRBJ2-7; D possibly corresponds to TRBD2 (6 bases). The ends were cut back, 4 bases at V and 2 bases at J, with 18 bases in the middle. The CDR3 extends over 16 amino acids. Germline CDR1 MNHEY, CDR2 SMNVEV (reference sequence). In DNA, the CDR3 is TGTGCCAGCAGTTCCAGGACTAACCTGTCCCCCTACGAGCAGTACTTC. Its translation: CASSSRTNLSPYEQYF.

This sequence joins TRBV30 and TRBJ2-7, with D unclear. Trimming removed 8 bases from V and 1 base from J, with 12 bases in between. CDR3 length: 12 residues. Germline V gene lookup returns CDR1 GTSNPN and CDR2 SVGIG (reference sequence). The CDR3 DNA sequence: TGTGCCGGTTCGCAGGATTCCTACGAGCAGTACTTC. It is translated as CAGSQDSYEQYF.

As regards this clone: Other DNA sequences in the sample encode the same CDR3. This chain joins TRBV7-9 and TRBJ2-3; weak D call: TRBD2 (5 bases). Germline V gives CDR1 SEHNR, CDR2 FQNEAQ (reference sequence). The CDR3 consists of 15 residues. V was pared by 5 bases and J by 0 bases, with 12 bases between. CDR3 region: CASSPPGISTDTQYF. DNA for the CDR3: TGTGCCAGCAGCCCACCGGGGATCAGCACAGATACGCAGTATTTT.

V usage is TRBV10-1 and J usage is TRBJ2-3; 9 bases line up with TRBD1. The junction had 2 bases not matched to a gene; V was cut back by 3 bases and J by 4 bases. The length of the CDR3 is 14 residues. From germline, CDR1 is WNHNN and CDR2 SYGVQD (reference sequence). CDR3 residues: CASSEQGASDTQYF. CDR3 bases: TGCGCCAGCAGTGAACAGGGGGCCTCAGATACGCAGTATTTT.

The CDR3 DNA sequence: TGTGCCAGCTCCACCGACAGGGTGGGCACTGAAGCTTTCTTT. Translating gives CASSTDRVGTEAFF. The J gene is TRBJ1-1, the V gene TRBV18; 7 positions agree with TRBD1. The V gene's germline CDR1 is KGHSH and CDR2 LQKENI. V dropped 6 bases and J dropped 4; count of bases not matched to a gene: 8. This CDR3 is built from 14 residues.

The rearrangement uses TRBV7-6 and TRBJ2-7; tentatively, D is TRBD1 (5 bases). V lost 1 base and J lost 2, with 12 bases in between. CDR1 and CDR2 from the germline V gene are SGHVS and FNYEAQ. This CDR3 spans 15 amino acids. The CDR3 DNA sequence: TGTGCCAGCAGCTTAGAGCAGGGTGTAGCCTACGAGCAGTACTTC. Encoded protein: CASSLEQGVAYEQYF.

V and J are TRBV7-8 and TRBJ1-6; the match to TRBD1 covers 9 bases. The CDR3 is made up of 16 amino acids. Germline CDR1 and CDR2: SGHVS and FQNEAQ. V gave up 5 bases and J gave up 7 bases; unmatched junction bases: 9. The CDR3 DNA is TGTGCCAGCAGCCTCGGGGACAGGGCATACAATTCACCCCTCCACTTT. Its protein is CASSLGDRAYNSPLHF.

To note about this clone: The same CDR3 can be traced to other DNA sequences in this sample. This chain uses TRBV5-6 with TRBJ2-1; D perhaps matches TRBD2 (7 bases). There are 12 residues in the CDR3. V was clipped by 4 bases and J by 9 bases, with 11 bases between them. Germline V gene lookup returns CDR1 SGHDT and CDR2 YYEEEE. This CDR3 is CASSPGGLEQFF. In DNA form, the CDR3 reads TGTGCCAGCAGCCCCGGGGGGCTTGAGCAGTTCTTC.

The chain employs TRBV30 and TRBJ2-1; 12 bases map to TRBD2. Trimming took 0 bases from V and 6 from J; bases not matched to a gene: 6. From germline, CDR1 is GTSNPN and CDR2 SVGIG (reference sequence). This CDR3 is 16 amino acids long. This chain's CDR3 is CAWSVASGGAFNEQFF. The DNA of the CDR3 is TGTGCCTGGAGTGTGGCTAGCGGGGGGGCCTTCAATGAGCAGTTCTTC.

The rearrangement links TRBV7-6 to TRBJ2-1; TRBD2 matches 7 bases. The V gene's germline CDR1 is SGHVS and CDR2 FNYEAQ. V dropped 5 bases and J dropped 2; count of bases not matched to a gene: 6. The CDR3 covers 15 residues. CDR3 loop: CASSPLAETYNEQFF. The DNA for the CDR3 is TGTGCCAGCAGCCCCCTAGCGGAAACCTACAATGAGCAGTTCTTC. The variable domain in full, completed from reference TRBV7-6 and TRBJ2-1, reads GAGVSQSPRYKVTKRGQDVALRCDPISGHVSLYWYRQALGQGPEFLTYFNYEAQQDKSGLPNDRFSAERPEGSISTLTIQRTEQRDSAMYRCASSPLAETYNEQFFGPGTRLTVL.

The chain uses TRBV5-6 and TRBJ1-1; a possible D gene is TRBD1 (5 bases). V lost 4 bases, J lost 1 base, and 14 bases lay in between. The CDR3 runs to 15 residues. The germline gives CDR1 SGHDT, CDR2 YYEEEE. The CDR3 DNA reads as TGTGCCAGCAGCCCCGTGAGGGACGCGAACACTGAAGCTTTCTTT. Its protein is CASSPVRDANTEAFF.

The chain combines TRBV6-1 with TRBJ2-7; D may be TRBD1 (5 bases). Germline CDR1 and CDR2: MNHNS and SASEGT. The CDR3 sequence is 13 residues long. The V end was cut by 3 bases, the J end by 5 bases, with 11 bases between. In DNA form, the CDR3 reads TGTGCCAGCAGTGACAGGGTTTTGCACGAGCAGTACTTC. Translation gives CASSDRVLHEQYF.

The V call is TRBV19, the J call TRBJ2-1; no firm D call. Germline CDR1 LNHDA, CDR2 SQIVND (reference sequence). Trimming cost V 4 bases and J 9 bases, with 13 bases left between them. The CDR3 runs 13 residues. CDR3 DNA sequence: TGTGCCAGTAGTACTCAAGGAGTGGGTGAGCAGTTCTTC. Translated: CASSTQGVGEQFF.